The clone carrying this T cell receptor (beta chain) was picked up a small number of times. Its antigen is not known. This CDR3 is built from 15 residues. V lost 11 bases and J lost 0, with 20 bases in between. The germline V gene encodes CDR1 MNHNY and CDR2 SVGAGI (reference sequence). Sorted populations all had greater than 95% purity. The isolated RNA, all of it, was reverse transcribed, so expressed TCRB transcripts were what got sequenced. Repertoires were generated with immunoSEQ multiplex PCR, while TCRdb's copy carries only in-frame clones and drops some. Of about 200,000 clones listed, around 9.9% are singletons. The data stem from a study of beta chain features in type 1 diabetes. Looking at the study overall: No age, gender or cell yield differences were seen between patients and healthy donors. Points from the study as a whole: The study found moderately but significantly shorter TCRB CDR3s in all four CD4+ subsets of Type 1 diabetes patients.

The TCR comes from a man in his late teens or twenties in good health. The chain links TRBV6-6 to TRBJ2-7; no firm D call. The sequenced sample consisted of central memory CD4+ T cells from blood. The CDR3 DNA follows: TGTGCCGGAAGCCGTCAACACGTCAACTCCTACGAGCAGTACTTC. Translation: CAGSRQHVNSYEQYF.